This T cell receptor (beta chain) originates from a study of blood T cell repertoires in COVID-19. Here immunoSEQ multiplex PCR was the method, and the copy in TCRdb shows in-frame clones only, minus some. The sample carries 250,000 or so clones, 85% to 90% recorded once. This CDR3 comprises 15 residues. Germline CDR1 reads SGHNT; CDR2 reads YYREEE (reference sequence). Deletions cut 3 bases from V and 4 bases from J, with 14 bases between. This clonotype was sampled from a man aged 50 or older who had been exposed to COVID-19. The chain links TRBV5-4 to TRBJ2-1; perhaps TRBD1 as D (9 bases). The sequencing sample was made of PBMCs or T cells enriched from blood (not recorded which). CDR3 region: CASSSGGTGYNEQFF. The CDR3 DNA reads as TGTGCCAGCAGCTCGGGGGGGACAGGGTACAATGAGCAGTTCTTC.